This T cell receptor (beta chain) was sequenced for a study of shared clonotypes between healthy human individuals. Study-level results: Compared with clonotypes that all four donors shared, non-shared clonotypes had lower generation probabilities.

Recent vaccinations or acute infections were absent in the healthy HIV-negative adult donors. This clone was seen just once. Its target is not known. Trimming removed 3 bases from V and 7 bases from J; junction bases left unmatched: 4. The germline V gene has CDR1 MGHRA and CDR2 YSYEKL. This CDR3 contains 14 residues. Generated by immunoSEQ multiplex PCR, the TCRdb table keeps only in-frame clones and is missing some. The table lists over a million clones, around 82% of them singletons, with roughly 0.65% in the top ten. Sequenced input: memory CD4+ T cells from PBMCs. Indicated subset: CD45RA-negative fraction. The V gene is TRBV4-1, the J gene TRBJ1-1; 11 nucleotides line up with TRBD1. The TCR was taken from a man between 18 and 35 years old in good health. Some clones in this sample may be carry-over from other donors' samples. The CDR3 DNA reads TGCGCCAGCAGCCAGGGGACAGGGGGATTTGAAGCTTTCTTT. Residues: CASSQGTGGFEAFF.